A selection of T cell receptor beta chains follows, all from one sample in a study of shared clonotypes between healthy human individuals. Assay: immunoSEQ multiplex PCR; the TCRdb copy retains only in-frame clones and omits some. The sample shows about 600,000 clones, nearly 97% of them seen only once. Sequenced: naive CD8+ T cells sorted from blood. The receptor set was obtained from a woman between 25 and 40 years old in good health. Each CDR3 is given without its conserved first and last residue. Each record gives: V gene, CDR3 protein.

TRBV10-2 | ASSDGGLTEAF
TRBV2 | ASGRTAQETQY
TRBV7-8 | ASRQTEINTGELF
TRBV12-2 | ASRLEREKRQPQH
TRBV6-5 | ASSYSGGSYNEQF
TRBV14 | ASSQAEGGEAF
TRBV5-6 | ASSLAGLSSYEQY
TRBV27 | ASTHIAGFFHEQY
TRBV13 | ASSFGDRGSRGYT
TRBV27 | ASSSGLRAGNEQF
TRBV28 | ASSGAGTGVSPLH
TRBV11-2 | ASSQDNYEQY
TRBV6-4 | ASSGTGSVTDTQY
TRBV27 | ASSQRTGQSSYEQY
TRBV27 | ASSLAPPRSYEQY
TRBV7-9 | ASFGTSGVHYNEQF
TRBV11-1 | ASSLRASSGQETQY
TRBV21-1 | ASSGQLFGYGYT
TRBV6-5 | ASSYSYPVANYGYT
TRBV4-1 | ASSQDPRDTEAF
TRBV27 | ASSERDSSYNEQF
TRBV28 | ASSIDSPEQF
TRBV7-9 | ASSLALAGGPSDEQY
TRBV7-9 | ASSLEGFQPGEQY
TRBV5-4 | ASSLGITYEQY
TRBV4-1 | ASSQVAGGVDEQY